The TCR beta chain described here comes from a study of identifying expanded T cells in peripheral blood. Generated by immunoSEQ multiplex PCR, the TCRdb table keeps only in-frame clones and is missing some. Of some 76,000 clones in the sample, roughly 88% were seen once. Healthy donors had no documented immune events, such as infections, while sampled. The sample taken for sequencing was blood. This clonotype was sampled from a person between 18 and 69 years old in good health.

The CDR3 spells CASSQEPGLGNEKLFF. The CDR3 nucleotides read TGCGCCAGCAGCCAAGAGCCGGGACTGGGTAATGAAAAACTGTTTTTT. V is TRBV4-3 and J is TRBJ1-4, with D possibly matching TRBD1 (5 bases). This CDR3 spans 16 amino acids. V lost 0 bases, J lost 4 bases, and 12 bases lay in between. Germline loops: CDR1 LGHNA, CDR2 YSLEER.